This TCR beta chain was sequenced in a study of blood T cell repertoires in COVID-19. Produced via immunoSEQ multiplex PCR; TCRdb's table is partial and in-frame only. The table has some 45,000 clones, about 90% seen once. V dropped 3 bases and J dropped 0 bases, with 10 bases sitting between them. This CDR3 comprises 15 residues. From germline, CDR1 is SGHNT and CDR2 YYREEE (reference sequence). This TCR was recovered from a man in his 70s with active COVID-19. This chain links TRBV5-4 with TRBJ1-3, with D possibly being TRBD1 (6 bases). The sequencing input was peripheral blood. The CDR3 nucleotides are TGTGCCAGCAGCTCGCGGACAGACTCTGGAAACACCATATATTTT. It yields the protein CASSSRTDSGNTIYF.